A selection of T cell receptor beta chains follows, all from one sample in a study of T cells after yellow fever vaccination. TCRdb passed the 5' RACE reads through MiXCR, listing each CDR3 protein once. Among under 250,000 distinct CDR3 sequences listed, roughly 3.3% were seen once. Sequences were derived from CD4+ T cells sorted from PBMCs, sampled 10 days after the yellow fever booster vaccination. The receptors here all came from a man between 18 and 29 years old who received the YFV17D yellow fever vaccine. Each CDR3 is given with its conserved first and last residue. The order of the fields is J gene, CDR3 length, V gene, CDR3 protein.

J gene: TRBJ2-3; CDR3 length: 15; V gene: TRBV5-1; CDR3 protein: CASSSGTSAADTQYF
J gene: TRBJ2-3; CDR3 length: 15; V gene: TRBV20-1; CDR3 protein: CSAHSGTGRSDTQYF
J gene: TRBJ1-1; CDR3 length: 14; V gene: TRBV7-2; CDR3 protein: CASSTHWRGPEAFF
J gene: TRBJ2-3; CDR3 length: 14; V gene: TRBV7-2; CDR3 protein: CASTVRGGEATQYF
J gene: TRBJ2-7; CDR3 length: 14; V gene: TRBV4-2; CDR3 protein: CASSQGDRAYEQYF
J gene: TRBJ2-1; CDR3 length: 14; V gene: TRBV5-1; CDR3 protein: CASSLGDRGNEQFF
J gene: TRBJ1-2; CDR3 length: 13; V gene: TRBV29-1; CDR3 protein: CSVARGADYGYTF
J gene: TRBJ2-1; CDR3 length: 13; V gene: TRBV6-6; CDR3 protein: CASIRVGTREQFF
J gene: TRBJ2-3; CDR3 length: 14; V gene: TRBV11-3; CDR3 protein: CASSLEGLGDTQYF
J gene: TRBJ1-6; CDR3 length: 17; V gene: TRBV6-2/TRBV6-3; CDR3 protein: CASSRNRDGRYNSPLHF
J gene: TRBJ1-5; CDR3 length: 15; V gene: TRBV5-1; CDR3 protein: CASSPNGGSNQPQHF
J gene: TRBJ1-4; CDR3 length: 15; V gene: TRBV7-9; CDR3 protein: CASSLNGGRNEKLFF
J gene: TRBJ1-5; CDR3 length: 15; V gene: TRBV12-3/TRBV12-4; CDR3 protein: CASSLGGGRRQPQHF
J gene: TRBJ1-6; CDR3 length: 15; V gene: TRBV29-1; CDR3 protein: CSVQVSSRANSPLHF
J gene: TRBJ2-3; CDR3 length: 14; V gene: TRBV28; CDR3 protein: CASISPRGLVGQYF
J gene: TRBJ1-4; CDR3 length: 15; V gene: TRBV5-1; CDR3 protein: CASSLAQGADEKLFF
J gene: TRBJ2-7; CDR3 length: 13; V gene: TRBV20-1; CDR3 protein: CSANSGSSYEQYF
J gene: TRBJ2-7; CDR3 length: 15; V gene: TRBV6-5; CDR3 protein: CASSYGGGTSYEQYF
J gene: TRBJ1-6; CDR3 length: 14; V gene: TRBV4-3; CDR3 protein: CASSQGRGDSPLHF
J gene: TRBJ1-5; CDR3 length: 17; V gene: TRBV6-1; CDR3 protein: CASKFQGTPYSNQPQHF
J gene: TRBJ2-5; CDR3 length: 14; V gene: TRBV7-6; CDR3 protein: CASMASGGRETQYF
J gene: TRBJ2-2; CDR3 length: 15; V gene: TRBV11-1; CDR3 protein: CASSQHRAAAGELFF
J gene: TRBJ2-4; CDR3 length: 13; V gene: TRBV18; CDR3 protein: CASSPGGVDIQYF
J gene: TRBJ2-1; CDR3 length: 16; V gene: TRBV18; CDR3 protein: CASSPARGTGGLEQFF
J gene: TRBJ1-2; CDR3 length: 15; V gene: TRBV11-2; CDR3 protein: CASSPLGQRGHGYTF
J gene: TRBJ2-2; CDR3 length: 14; V gene: TRBV7-9; CDR3 protein: CASSYGSNTGELFF
J gene: TRBJ1-6; CDR3 length: 14; V gene: TRBV7-2; CDR3 protein: CASSLVRAGSPLHF
J gene: TRBJ1-1; CDR3 length: 15; V gene: TRBV30; CDR3 protein: CAWSPLEEEGTEAFF
J gene: TRBJ2-1; CDR3 length: 14; V gene: TRBV2; CDR3 protein: CASSFSGGANEQFF
J gene: TRBJ1-1; CDR3 length: 15; V gene: TRBV7-6; CDR3 protein: CASSLGQGKNTEAFF
J gene: TRBJ2-4; CDR3 length: 15; V gene: TRBV30; CDR3 protein: CAWSVDRRGKNIQYF
J gene: TRBJ1-2; CDR3 length: 13; V gene: TRBV18; CDR3 protein: CASSPPALAGYTF
J gene: TRBJ1-5; CDR3 length: 15; V gene: TRBV6-2/TRBV6-3; CDR3 protein: CASSNRGQPYQPQHF
J gene: TRBJ1-1; CDR3 length: 13; V gene: TRBV11-2; CDR3 protein: CASSLDRHGEAFF
J gene: TRBJ2-5; CDR3 length: 16; V gene: TRBV5-1; CDR3 protein: CASSLARLAEQETQYF
J gene: TRBJ2-1; CDR3 length: 17; V gene: TRBV9; CDR3 protein: CASSVAGGTGGYNEQFF
J gene: TRBJ2-1; CDR3 length: 14; V gene: TRBV20-1; CDR3 protein: CSAAKGGVGNEQFF
J gene: TRBJ1-1; CDR3 length: 13; V gene: TRBV20-1; CDR3 protein: CSARPRGRTEAFF
J gene: TRBJ2-3; CDR3 length: 14; V gene: TRBV6-2/TRBV6-3; CDR3 protein: CASSYEYSTDTQYF
J gene: TRBJ1-2; CDR3 length: 14; V gene: TRBV5-1; CDR3 protein: CASSLTGPNYGYTF
J gene: TRBJ2-3; CDR3 length: 14; V gene: TRBV27; CDR3 protein: CASSQYPLTDTQYF
J gene: TRBJ2-3; CDR3 length: 12; V gene: TRBV7-2; CDR3 protein: CASRGGGDTQYF
J gene: TRBJ2-5; CDR3 length: 13; V gene: TRBV29-1; CDR3 protein: CSVEVGFQETQYF
J gene: TRBJ2-5; CDR3 length: 15; V gene: TRBV2; CDR3 protein: CASSSRGGAGETQYF
J gene: TRBJ1-3; CDR3 length: 14; V gene: TRBV12-3/TRBV12-4; CDR3 protein: CASRPTGSGNTIYF
J gene: TRBJ2-1; CDR3 length: 13; V gene: TRBV5-1; CDR3 protein: CASSFNSYNEQFF
J gene: TRBJ1-1; CDR3 length: 13; V gene: TRBV30; CDR3 protein: CAWSLQGWTEAFF
J gene: TRBJ1-5; CDR3 length: 13; V gene: TRBV10-3; CDR3 protein: CAISEGLQGVKHF
J gene: TRBJ1-6; CDR3 length: 17; V gene: TRBV3-1; CDR3 protein: CASSQEGTGIKGSPLHF
J gene: TRBJ2-2; CDR3 length: 16; V gene: TRBV20-1; CDR3 protein: CSARPLAAENTGELFF
J gene: TRBJ1-2; CDR3 length: 15; V gene: TRBV6-5; CDR3 protein: CASSYDTPPNYGYTF
J gene: TRBJ1-1; CDR3 length: 14; V gene: TRBV5-1; CDR3 protein: CASSFSGWDTEAFF
J gene: TRBJ1-1; CDR3 length: 15; V gene: TRBV5-1; CDR3 protein: CASSFAQGRPTEAFF
J gene: TRBJ2-3; CDR3 length: 15; V gene: TRBV12-3/TRBV12-4; CDR3 protein: CASSSTGGVTDTQYF
J gene: TRBJ2-5; CDR3 length: 15; V gene: TRBV5-1; CDR3 protein: CASSARGPPQETQYF
J gene: TRBJ1-1; CDR3 length: 14; V gene: TRBV5-1; CDR3 protein: CASSLVVVQTEAFF
J gene: TRBJ2-6; CDR3 length: 16; V gene: TRBV9; CDR3 protein: CASSERQGAGANVLTF
J gene: TRBJ1-1; CDR3 length: 15; V gene: TRBV5-4; CDR3 protein: CASSLAVGLNTEAFF
J gene: TRBJ1-2; CDR3 length: 12; V gene: TRBV6-5; CDR3 protein: CASSYSGRGYTF